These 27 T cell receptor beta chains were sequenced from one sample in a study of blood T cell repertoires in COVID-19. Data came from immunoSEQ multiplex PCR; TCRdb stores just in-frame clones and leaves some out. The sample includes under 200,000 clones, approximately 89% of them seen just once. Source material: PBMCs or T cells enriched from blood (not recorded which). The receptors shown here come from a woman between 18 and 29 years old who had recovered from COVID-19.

The CDR3 DNA sequence: TGTGCTAGTGACCCGGGGAGGGGGAAGCGGTATGGCTACACCTTC. Encoded protein: CASDPGRGKRYGYTF. V usage is TRBV12-5 and J usage is TRBJ1-2, with D maybe TRBD1 (6 bases). V lost 7 bases, J lost 5 bases, and 20 bases lay in between. The CDR3 totals 15 residues. CDR1 is LGHNT, CDR2 FRNRAP, per germline.

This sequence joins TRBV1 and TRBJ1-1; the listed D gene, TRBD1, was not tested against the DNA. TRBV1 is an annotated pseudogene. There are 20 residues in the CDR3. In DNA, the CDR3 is TGCACCAGCAGCTATAATATACCCGGACAGGGGATCTGGAGCGGCACTGAAGCTTTCTTT. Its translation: CTSSYNIPGQGIWSGTEAFF.

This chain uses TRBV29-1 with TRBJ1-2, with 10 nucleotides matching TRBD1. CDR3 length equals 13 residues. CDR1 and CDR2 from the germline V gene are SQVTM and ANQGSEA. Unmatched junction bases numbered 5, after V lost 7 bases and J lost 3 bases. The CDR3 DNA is TGCAGCGCCGTGACAGGGGGCCACTATGGCTACACCTTC. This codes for CSAVTGGHYGYTF.

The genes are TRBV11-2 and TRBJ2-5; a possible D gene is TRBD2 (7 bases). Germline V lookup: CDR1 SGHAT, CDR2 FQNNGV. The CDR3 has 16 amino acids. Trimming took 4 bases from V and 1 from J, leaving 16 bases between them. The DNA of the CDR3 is TGTGCCAGCAGCTGGGGGGGCCTAGGGGGCCAAGAGACCCAGTACTTC. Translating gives CASSWGGLGGQETQYF.

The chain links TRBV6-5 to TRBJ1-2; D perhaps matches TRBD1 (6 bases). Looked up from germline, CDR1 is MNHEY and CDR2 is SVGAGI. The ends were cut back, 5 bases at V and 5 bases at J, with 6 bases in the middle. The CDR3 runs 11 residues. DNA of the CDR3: TGTGCCAGCAGTCAGGGGTATGGCTACACCTTC. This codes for CASSQGYGYTF.

CDR3 bases: TGTGCCAGCAGCCCCGGGGGGGCCGGGGCCAACGTCCTGACTTTC. It is translated as CASSPGGAGANVLTF. V gene TRBV7-3 combines with J gene TRBJ2-6, with 8 bases fitting TRBD2. CDR3 length: 15 amino acids. Germline V CDR1 and CDR2: SGHTA, FQGTGA. V lost 5 bases to trimming and J lost 4 bases; unmatched junction nucleotides: 4. Together with reference TRBV7-3 and TRBJ2-6, the CDR3 gives the full variable domain: GAGVSQTPSNKVTEKGKYVELRCDPISGHTALYWYRQSLGQGPEFLIYFQGTGAADDSGLPNDRFFAVRPEGSVSTLKIQRTERGDSAVYLCASSPGGAGANVLTFGAGSRLTVL.

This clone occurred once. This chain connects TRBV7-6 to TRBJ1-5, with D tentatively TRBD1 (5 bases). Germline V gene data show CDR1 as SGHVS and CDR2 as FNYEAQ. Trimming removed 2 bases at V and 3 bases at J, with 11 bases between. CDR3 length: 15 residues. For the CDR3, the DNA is TGTGCCAGCAGCTTAAGAATGGGGCCCAATCAGCCCCAGCATTTT. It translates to CASSLRMGPNQPQHF.

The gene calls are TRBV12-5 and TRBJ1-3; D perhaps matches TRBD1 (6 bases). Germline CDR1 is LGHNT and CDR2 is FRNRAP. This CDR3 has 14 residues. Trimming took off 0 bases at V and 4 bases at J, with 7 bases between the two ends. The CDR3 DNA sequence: TGTGCTAGTGGTTTGGTGACAGGAGGAAACACCATATATTTT. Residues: CASGLVTGGNTIYF.

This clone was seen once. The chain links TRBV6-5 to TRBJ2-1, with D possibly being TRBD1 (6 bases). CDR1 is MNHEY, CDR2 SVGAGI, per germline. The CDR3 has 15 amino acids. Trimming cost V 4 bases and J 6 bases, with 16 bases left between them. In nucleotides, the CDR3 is TGTGCCAGCAGTTCCGGGACATTAGAAGGCAATGAGCAGTTCTTC. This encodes CASSSGTLEGNEQFF.

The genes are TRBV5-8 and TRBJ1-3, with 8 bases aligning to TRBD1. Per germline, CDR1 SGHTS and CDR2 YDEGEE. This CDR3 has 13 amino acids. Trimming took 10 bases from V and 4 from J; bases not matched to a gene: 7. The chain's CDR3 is CASPRDRGNTIYF. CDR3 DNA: TGTGCCTCCCCCCGGGACAGGGGAAACACCATATATTTT.

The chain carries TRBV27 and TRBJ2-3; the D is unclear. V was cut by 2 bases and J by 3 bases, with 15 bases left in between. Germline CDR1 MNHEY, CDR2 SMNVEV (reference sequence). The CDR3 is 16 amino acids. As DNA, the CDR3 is TGTGCCAGCAGTTTACTTTCGCGGTCAAAAACAGATACGCAGTATTTT. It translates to CASSLLSRSKTDTQYF.

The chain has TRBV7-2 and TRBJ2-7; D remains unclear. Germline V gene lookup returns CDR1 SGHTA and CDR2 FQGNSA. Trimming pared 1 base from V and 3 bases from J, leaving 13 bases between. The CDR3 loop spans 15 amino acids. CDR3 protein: CASSLVGGHSYEQYF. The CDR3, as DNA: TGTGCCAGCAGCTTAGTTGGTGGCCACAGCTACGAGCAGTACTTC.

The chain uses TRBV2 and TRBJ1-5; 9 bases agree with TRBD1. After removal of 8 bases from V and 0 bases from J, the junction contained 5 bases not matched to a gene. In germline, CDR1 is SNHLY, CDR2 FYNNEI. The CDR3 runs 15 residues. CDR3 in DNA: TGTGCCAGCCGGGACAGGGAGTATAGCAATCAGCCCCAGCATTTT. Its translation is CASRDREYSNQPQHF.

CDR3 region: CATRDLQPGELFF. CDR3 nucleotides: TGTGCCACACGGGACTTACAGCCGGGGGAGCTGTTTTTT. The gene calls are TRBV28 and TRBJ2-2; D is possibly TRBD2 (6 bases). The germline V and J ends were trimmed by 10 bases and 8 bases, with 17 bases remaining between them. The CDR3 totals 13 residues. The germline V gene has CDR1 MDHEN and CDR2 SYDVKM.

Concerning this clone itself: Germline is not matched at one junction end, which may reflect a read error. The DNA for the CDR3 is TGTGCCAGCAGTCGGGTGAACACTGCAGCTTTCTTT. The encoded protein is CASSRVNTAAFF. The rearrangement uses TRBV6-2 or TRBV6-3 and TRBJ1-1; D gene unclear. Germline V CDR1 and CDR2: MNHEY, SVGEGT. The CDR3 is made up of 12 amino acids.

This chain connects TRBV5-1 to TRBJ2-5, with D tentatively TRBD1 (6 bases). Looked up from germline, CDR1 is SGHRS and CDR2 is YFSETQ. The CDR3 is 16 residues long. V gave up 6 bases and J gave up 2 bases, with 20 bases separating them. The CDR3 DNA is TGCGCCAGCACCCTTTCAACCGCAGGGGTGCAAGAGACCCAGTACTTC. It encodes CASTLSTAGVQETQYF.

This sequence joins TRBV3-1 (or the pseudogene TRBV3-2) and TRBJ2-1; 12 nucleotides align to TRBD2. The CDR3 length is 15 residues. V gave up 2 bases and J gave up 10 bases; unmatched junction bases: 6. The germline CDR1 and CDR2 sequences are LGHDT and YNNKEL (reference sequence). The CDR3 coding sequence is TGTGCCAGCAGCCAAACGGAACTAGCGGGAGGCGAGCAGTTCTTC. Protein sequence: CASSQTELAGGEQFF.

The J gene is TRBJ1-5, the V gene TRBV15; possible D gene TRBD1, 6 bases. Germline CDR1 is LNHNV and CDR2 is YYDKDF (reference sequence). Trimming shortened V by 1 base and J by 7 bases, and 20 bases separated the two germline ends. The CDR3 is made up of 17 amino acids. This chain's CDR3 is CATSRGLRGSSRQPQHF. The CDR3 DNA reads TGTGCCACCAGCAGAGGGCTCAGGGGCTCTTCCAGGCAGCCCCAGCATTTT.

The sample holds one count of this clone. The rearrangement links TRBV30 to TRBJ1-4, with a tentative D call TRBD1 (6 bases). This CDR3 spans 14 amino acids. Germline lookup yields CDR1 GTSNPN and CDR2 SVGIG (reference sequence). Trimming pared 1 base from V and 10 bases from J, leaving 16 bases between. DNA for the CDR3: TGTGCCTGGAGTGAGCTCGGACAGATGGGAAAACTGTTTTTT. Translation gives CAWSELGQMGKLFF.

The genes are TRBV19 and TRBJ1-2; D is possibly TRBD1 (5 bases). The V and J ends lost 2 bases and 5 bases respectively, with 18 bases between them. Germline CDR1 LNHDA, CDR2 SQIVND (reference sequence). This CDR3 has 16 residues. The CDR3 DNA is TGTGCCAGTAGTATATCAACAGGCCTACTTAATTATGGCTACACCTTC. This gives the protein CASSISTGLLNYGYTF.

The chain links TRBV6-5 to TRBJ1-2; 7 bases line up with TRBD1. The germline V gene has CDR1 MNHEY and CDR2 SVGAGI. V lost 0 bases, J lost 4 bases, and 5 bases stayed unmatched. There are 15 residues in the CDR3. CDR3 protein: CASSYSQPGGYGYTF. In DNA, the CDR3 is TGTGCCAGCAGTTACTCGCAGCCAGGGGGCTATGGCTACACCTTC.

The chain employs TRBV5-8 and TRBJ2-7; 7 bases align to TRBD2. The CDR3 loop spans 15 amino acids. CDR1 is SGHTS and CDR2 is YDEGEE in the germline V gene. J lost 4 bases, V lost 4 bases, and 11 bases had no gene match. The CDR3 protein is CASSDPSGAFYEQYF. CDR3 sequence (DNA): TGTGCCAGCAGCGATCCTAGCGGAGCTTTTTACGAGCAGTACTTC.

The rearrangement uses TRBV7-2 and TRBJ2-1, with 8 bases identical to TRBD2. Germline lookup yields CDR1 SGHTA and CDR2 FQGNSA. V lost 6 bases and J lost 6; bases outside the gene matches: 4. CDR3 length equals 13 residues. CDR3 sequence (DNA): TGTGCCAGCAGGTCTAGCGGGTCCAATGAGCAGTTCTTC. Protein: CASRSSGSNEQFF.

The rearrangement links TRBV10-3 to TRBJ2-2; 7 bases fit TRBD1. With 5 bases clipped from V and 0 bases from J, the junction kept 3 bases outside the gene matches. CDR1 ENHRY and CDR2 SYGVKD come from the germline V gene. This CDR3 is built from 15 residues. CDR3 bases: TGTGCCATCAGTCCAGGGACAGCGAACACCGGGGAGCTGTTTTTT. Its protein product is CAISPGTANTGELFF.

The CDR3 nucleotides are TGTGCCTGGAGTGTACGAGGCGAGCAGTACTTC. Encoded protein: CAWSVRGEQYF. This chain joins TRBV30 and TRBJ2-7; D gene unclear. Per the germline V gene, CDR1 is GTSNPN and CDR2 is SVGIG (reference sequence). The germline V and J ends were trimmed by 0 bases and 6 bases, with 6 bases remaining between them. This CDR3 contains 11 residues.

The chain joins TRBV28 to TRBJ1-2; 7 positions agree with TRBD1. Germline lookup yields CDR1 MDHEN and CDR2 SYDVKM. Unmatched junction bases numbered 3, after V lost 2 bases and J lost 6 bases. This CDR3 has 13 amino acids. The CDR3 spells CASSLTQGHGYTF. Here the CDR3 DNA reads TGTGCCAGCAGTTTAACACAGGGGCATGGCTACACCTTC.

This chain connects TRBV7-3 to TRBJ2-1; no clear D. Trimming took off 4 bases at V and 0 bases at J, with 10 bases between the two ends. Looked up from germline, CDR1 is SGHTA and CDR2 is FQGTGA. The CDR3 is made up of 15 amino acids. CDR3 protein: CASSSRLSSYNEQFF. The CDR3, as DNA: TGTGCCAGCAGCTCGCGGCTGAGCTCCTACAATGAGCAGTTCTTC.